This T cell receptor beta chain derives from a study of persistence of HIV-infected CD4 T cells. At the level of the study: CD4+ T cells responding to CMV or HIV-1 Gag were isolated.

Sequencing used immunoSEQ version 4 in survey mode. Each sample used up to 1 ug genomic DNA diluted to around 10 ng/uL. TCRdb keeps only in-frame clones here, not all; method: immunoSEQ multiplex PCR. The sample includes 45,000 to 55,000 clones, more than 60% of them seen just once. General study findings and limits: Antigen-responding cells were enriched for degenerate expanded CDR3beta sequences.

This clone was observed once. The target antigen is unknown. The junction had 4 bases not matched to a gene; V was cut back by 1 base and J by 2 bases. The length of the CDR3 is 15 residues. The germline V gene encodes CDR1 SGHNT and CDR2 YYREEE (reference sequence). The stimulus was lysate of CMV-infected fibroblasts, around 9.3 ug/mL. CD40L/CD69 double-negative CD45RO-high memory CD4+ T cells were collected. Donors had CD4+ T cell counts above 400 cells/uL and were CMV-seropositive. This chain joins TRBV5-4 and TRBJ2-5, with TRBD2 matching over 8 bases. The clonotype was recovered from an adult man with HIV who was CMV-seropositive. The sequencing here drew on CD4+ T cells sorted from PBMCs after approximately 20-hour stimulation, taken from a patient who received antiretroviral therapy. DNA of the CDR3: TGTGCCAGCAGCTTGATGACTAGCGTACAAGAGACCCAGTACTTC. Translated, it gives CASSLMTSVQETQYF.